This T cell receptor beta chain was identified during a study of CD8 T cells in ankylosing spondylitis. CDR3 length: 13 residues. Trimming removed 5 bases from V and 8 bases from J, with 16 bases in between. This clonotype was detected a few times. The antigen remains undetermined. The TCR beta libraries were generated through quantitative 5'-RACE incorporating molecular barcodes. TCRdb redid the calling of the 5' RACE reads with MiXCR, one entry per CDR3 protein. The sample consists of some 120,000 distinct CDR3 sequences, approximately 15% of them appearing once. Overall study results and limits: As for the disease-linked clones, they showed a CD8+ phenotype and occurred at relatively low frequencies in peripheral blood.

Sequences were obtained from blood, either unsorted or a sorted T cell fraction (not recorded which). The chain carries TRBV12-3 or TRBV12-4 and TRBJ2-7; D possibly matches TRBD1 or TRBD2 (5 bases each). The source is a female donor with ankylosing spondylitis or in good health (not recorded which). The CDR3 protein is CASSADPRDQQYF. The CDR3 bases are TGTGCCAGCAGTGCTGACCCCCGGGACCAGCAGTACTTC.